Presented here are 14 T cell receptor beta chains from one specimen sequenced in a study of early T cells in non-severe SARS-CoV-2 infection. TCRdb called the 5' RACE reads again in MiXCR, with one record for every CDR3 protein. The profile shows tens of thousands of distinct CDR3 sequences, 5% to 6% of them singletons. Sequenced input: whole blood. These receptors were obtained from an adult who was a healthcare worker with PCR-confirmed SARS-CoV-2 infection or an uninfected control (not recorded which).

This clonotype showed up many times. This chain joins TRBV7-6 and TRBJ2-1, with 7 nucleotides matching TRBD2. Germline V gives CDR1 SGHVS, CDR2 FNYEAQ. With 5 bases clipped from V and 8 bases from J, the junction kept 12 bases outside the gene matches. The CDR3 extends over 15 amino acids. CDR3 loop: CASSPAPLTSHEQFF. The CDR3 region has the DNA TGTGCCAGCAGCCCAGCTCCATTGACTAGCCATGAGCAGTTCTTC.

This clonotype was seen ten or more times. The chain carries TRBV5-6 and TRBJ2-7; D is uncertain. Germline CDR1 SGHDT, CDR2 YYEEEE. The CDR3 is made up of 11 amino acids. Trimming shortened V by 0 bases and J by 3 bases, and 1 base separated the two germline ends. CDR3 nucleotide sequence: TGTGCCAGCAGCTTGGTCTACGAGCAGTACTTC. It is translated as CASSLVYEQYF.

At least ten counts were recorded for this clonotype. The chain carries TRBV18 and TRBJ2-1, with 7 bases that match TRBD2. CDR1 is KGHSH and CDR2 is LQKENI in the germline V gene. This CDR3 is 15 amino acids long. V trimming: 2 bases; J trimming: 4 bases; junction bases outside the gene matches: 5. The DNA of the CDR3 is TGTGCCAGCTCACCAGACATGGGACTATACAATGAGCAGTTCTTC. Its protein is CASSPDMGLYNEQFF.

This clonotype was seen more than once but under ten times. The CDR3 here is CASSLDLDRGRRTDTQYF. DNA for the CDR3: TGTGCCAGCAGTTTGGACCTGGACAGGGGGCGCCGCACAGATACGCAGTATTTT. This chain uses TRBV28 with TRBJ2-3, with TRBD1 identical over 11 bases. The trim removed 3 bases at V and 1 base at J, leaving 9 bases unmatched. This CDR3 spans 18 amino acids. From germline, CDR1 is MDHEN and CDR2 SYDVKM.

This clonotype was picked up many times. The J gene is TRBJ2-3, the V gene TRBV7-9, with D perhaps matching TRBD1 (7 bases). The CDR3 is 14 amino acids. The V end was cut by 4 bases, the J end by 3 bases, with 11 bases between. Germline CDR1 SEHNR, CDR2 FQNEAQ (reference sequence). CDR3 bases: TGTGCCAGCAGCTCGACAGGGAGGACAGATACGCAGTATTTT. Its translation is CASSSTGRTDTQYF.

This clonotype was seen repeatedly, ten times or more. The chain recombines TRBV10-1 with TRBJ1-1; no firm D call. Germline CDR1 is WNHNN and CDR2 is SYGVQD (reference sequence). V dropped 0 bases and J dropped 0 bases, with 5 bases sitting between them. CDR3 length equals 14 residues. CDR3 nucleotides: TGCGCCAGCAGTGAGTCCAACCTGAACACTGAAGCTTTCTTT. It encodes CASSESNLNTEAFF.

Remarks on this clonotype: A clone one base away is much larger, so this may be a read error. The chain has TRBV30 and TRBJ1-1; D is undetermined. The CDR3 covers 13 residues. CDR1 is GTSNPN and CDR2 is SVGIG in the germline V gene (reference sequence). This CDR3 reads CAGSVLGNTEAFF. The CDR3 bases are TGTGCCGGGAGTGTACTAGGGAACACTGAAGCTTTCTTT.

On this clonotype: A much larger clone differs by one base, so this may be a read error. The chain uses TRBV12-3 or TRBV12-4 and TRBJ1-6; D is undetermined. This CDR3 region has 15 residues. The CDR3 bases are TGTGCCAGCAGCAGATCCGGGAGCTATAATTCACCCCCCCACTTT. This codes for CASSRSGSYNSPPHF.

In this sample, this clonotype turned up a few times. The V call is TRBV5-1, the J call TRBJ1-1, with TRBD1 identical over 11 bases. The germline V gene has CDR1 SGHRS and CDR2 YFSETQ. Germline trimming cut 1 base from V and 4 bases from J; bases unmatched to any gene: 9. The CDR3 contains 17 residues. This chain's CDR3 is CASSLMFTGTGGTEAFF. The CDR3 nucleotides are TGCGCCAGCAGCTTGATGTTTACCGGGACAGGGGGCACTGAAGCTTTCTTT. Filled out from reference TRBV5-1 and TRBJ1-1, the complete variable domain reads KAGVTQTPRYLIKTRGQQVTLSCSPISGHRSVSWYQQTPGQGLQFLFEYFSETQRNKGNFPGRFSGRQFSNSRSEMNVSTLELGDSALYLCASSLMFTGTGGTEAFFGQGTRLTVV.

This clonotype was observed a handful of times. The chain's CDR3 is CAISGRLVTGNYGYTF. The DNA of the CDR3 is TGTGCCATCAGTGGGCGGCTAGTTACTGGGAACTATGGCTACACCTTC. The chain joins TRBV10-3 to TRBJ1-2; D gene unclear. The CDR3 covers 16 residues. CDR1 ENHRY and CDR2 SYGVKD come from the germline V gene. Trimming removed 4 bases at V and 2 bases at J, with 17 bases between.

At least ten counts were recorded for this clonotype. The chain is built from TRBV12-5 and TRBJ2-5; the D gene is possibly TRBD2 (5 bases). Trimming left V 2 bases short and J 5 bases short, with 18 bases between. There are 16 residues in the CDR3. Germline loops: CDR1 LGHNT, CDR2 FRNRAP. The CDR3 DNA reads TGTGCTAGTGGTTTGCTAGCAGGCAACCCTGGGGAGACCCAGTACTTC. It specifies CASGLLAGNPGETQYF.

This clonotype was counted only a few times. The rearrangement uses TRBV20-1 and TRBJ2-1, with a weak D call TRBD2 (6 bases). The CDR3 extends over 13 amino acids. Germline V gene lookup returns CDR1 DFQATT and CDR2 SNEGSKA (reference sequence). V was clipped by 5 bases and J by 5 bases, with 13 bases between them. The CDR3 reads CSAAKRADNEQFF. The CDR3 bases are TGCAGTGCTGCCAAGCGGGCAGACAATGAGCAGTTCTTC.

The sample holds many counts of this clonotype. The chain uses TRBV5-1 and TRBJ2-5, with a tentative D call TRBD2 (5 bases). Germline values: CDR1 SGHRS, CDR2 YFSETQ. Trimming stripped 1 base from V and 2 bases from J, with 9 bases between. CDR3 length: 14 residues. This chain's CDR3 is CASSLSSAQETQYF. CDR3 DNA: TGCGCCAGCAGCTTGAGTAGCGCACAAGAGACCCAGTACTTC.

This sequence joins TRBV7-2 and TRBJ2-1; TRBD2 might be the D (5 bases). This CDR3 is 16 amino acids long. Germline assignment: CDR1 SGHTA and CDR2 FQGNSA. V lost 5 bases and J lost 8, with 22 bases in between. Written as DNA, the CDR3 is TGTGCCAGCAGCCCCCGGGGATGGATGGGGATCGATGAGCAGTTCTTC. Its translation: CASSPRGWMGIDEQFF. The full variable domain, in which reference TRBV7-2 and TRBJ2-1 provide the parts outside the CDR3, is GAGVSQSPSNKVTEKGKDVELRCDPISGHTALYWYRQSLGQGLEFLIYFQGNSAPDKSGLPSDRFSAERTGGSVSTLTIQRTQQEDSAVYLCASSPRGWMGIDEQFFGPGTRLTVL.